The 25 T cell receptor beta chains listed next were all sequenced from one sample in a study of CD8 T cells in Susac syndrome. When the RNA was reverse transcribed, random hexamers were used with an input of roughly 0.5 to 1 ug. One entry per CDR3 protein results from TCRdb running MiXCR on the immunoSEQ multiplex PCR reads. The repertoire has some 130,000 distinct CDR3 sequences, approximately 95% of them found once; the top ten carry under 0.2%. Specimen: CD8+ T cells from PBMCs. The receptors originated from a human donor with Susac syndrome.

This clonotype was observed a handful of times. The chain recombines TRBV28 with TRBJ2-6, with D unclear. CDR3 length: 13 residues. Germline V gene sequence: CDR1 MDHEN, CDR2 SYDVKM. Trimming cost V 5 bases and J 3 bases, with 5 bases left between them. The CDR3, as DNA: TGTGCCAGCAGTACCATTGGGGCCAACGTCCTGACTTTC. Encoded protein: CASSTIGANVLTF.

The chain uses TRBV12-3 or TRBV12-4 and TRBJ1-1, with 7 bases aligning to TRBD1. The junction had 13 bases not matched to a gene; V was cut back by 5 bases and J by 4 bases. This CDR3 spans 16 amino acids. The CDR3 is CASSDRDLLLGTEAFF. The CDR3 coding sequence is TGTGCCAGCAGTGACAGGGATTTGTTACTCGGCACTGAAGCTTTCTTT.

The rearrangement joins TRBV7-2 to TRBJ2-1; D remains unclear. This CDR3 comprises 12 residues. Germline CDR1 is SGHTA and CDR2 is FQGNSA. V was cut by 4 bases and J by 6 bases, with 7 bases left in between. CDR3 coding DNA: TGTGCCAGCAGCTACGGCAGCAATGAGCAGTTCTTC. It is translated as CASSYGSNEQFF. The complete variable domain, with remaining parts taken from reference TRBV7-2 and TRBJ2-1, reads GAGVSQSPSNKVTEKGKDVELRCDPISGHTALYWYRQSLGQGLEFLIYFQGNSAPDKSGLPSDRFSAERTGGSVSTLTIQRTQQEDSAVYLCASSYGSNEQFFGPGTRLTVL.

The chain recombines TRBV9 with TRBJ1-2; D may be TRBD1 (5 bases). The V gene lost 3 bases and the J gene lost 2 bases, with 11 bases spanning the gap. Germline V gene sequence: CDR1 SGDLS, CDR2 YYNGEE. This CDR3 region has 14 residues. The CDR3 is CASSEDGANYGYTF. The CDR3 coding sequence is TGTGCCAGCAGCGAGGACGGGGCCAACTATGGCTACACCTTC. Full variable domain (remainder filled in from reference TRBV9 and TRBJ1-2): DSGVTQTPKHLITATGQRVTLRCSPRSGDLSVYWYQQSLDQGLQFLIQYYNGEERAKGNILERFSAQQFPDLHSELNLSSLELGDSALYFCASSEDGANYGYTFGSGTRLTVV.

The chain couples TRBV20-1 to TRBJ2-3; D is unclear. This CDR3 spans 15 amino acids. The germline V gene encodes CDR1 DFQATT and CDR2 SNEGSKA (reference sequence). Deletions cut 4 bases from V and 2 bases from J, with 16 bases between. CDR3 residues: CSAKPDTANTDTQYF. In DNA form, the CDR3 reads TGCAGTGCTAAACCCGATACGGCAAACACAGATACGCAGTATTTT.

CDR3 loop: CASSSLGNTGELFF. The CDR3 DNA sequence: TGTGCCAGCAGCTCGTTAGGAAACACCGGGGAGCTGTTTTTT. The gene calls are TRBV11-2 and TRBJ2-2, with D unresolved. With 4 bases removed from V and 2 bases from J, the gap between germline ends came to 8 bases. CDR3 size: 14 residues. Germline loops: CDR1 SGHAT, CDR2 FQNNGV.

The chain employs TRBV9 and TRBJ2-3, with TRBD1 matching over 7 bases. There are 14 residues in the CDR3. CDR1 is SGDLS, CDR2 YYNGEE, per germline. With 5 bases clipped from V and 6 bases from J, the junction kept 9 bases outside the gene matches. CDR3: CASSDGQDVDTQYF. The CDR3 region has the DNA TGTGCCAGCAGTGACGGACAGGACGTGGATACGCAGTATTTT.

V and J are TRBV12-3 or TRBV12-4 and TRBJ2-1; 8 nucleotides align to TRBD2. The CDR3 runs 14 residues. The V and J ends lost 8 bases and 3 bases, in that order; junction bases with no gene match: 6. The CDR3 loop is CASLIAGGYNEQFF. CDR3 DNA: TGTGCCAGCCTGATTGCGGGAGGCTACAATGAGCAGTTCTTC.

The chain combines TRBV7-3 with TRBJ2-7, with 11 bases fitting TRBD2. With 0 bases clipped from V and 2 bases from J, the junction kept 9 bases outside the gene matches. The CDR3 loop spans 18 amino acids. The germline gives CDR1 SGHTA, CDR2 FQGTGA. CDR3 loop: CASSLTIAGGPTPYEQYF. In DNA form, the CDR3 reads TGTGCCAGCAGCTTAACGATAGCGGGAGGGCCGACTCCCTACGAGCAGTACTTC.

V is TRBV29-1 and J is TRBJ1-1; possibly TRBD1 for D (5 bases). This CDR3 has 12 residues. The germline V gene encodes CDR1 SQVTM and CDR2 ANQGSEA. V lost 4 bases and J lost 2, with 8 bases in between. CDR3 sequence: CSVGDDNTEAFF. The CDR3 DNA sequence: TGCAGCGTTGGGGACGATAACACTGAAGCTTTCTTT.

The V and J genes are TRBV10-3 and TRBJ2-7, with D possibly TRBD2 on 6 matching bases. The germline V and J ends were trimmed by 3 bases and 8 bases, with 17 bases remaining between them. Germline values: CDR1 ENHRY, CDR2 SYGVKD. The CDR3 contains 14 residues. The CDR3 protein is CAISEEEGALKQYF. Written as DNA, the CDR3 is TGTGCCATCAGTGAAGAGGAGGGTGCCTTGAAGCAGTACTTC.

This sequence joins TRBV6-2 or TRBV6-3 and TRBJ1-1; 9 bases match TRBD1. Germline V gives CDR1 MNHEY, CDR2 SVGEGT. This CDR3 spans 15 amino acids. V trimming: 5 bases; J trimming: 4 bases; junction bases outside the gene matches: 8. Here the CDR3 reads CASSRPSTGGTEAFF. DNA of the CDR3: TGTGCCAGCAGTCGACCCTCGACAGGGGGCACTGAAGCTTTCTTT.

V usage is TRBV28 and J usage is TRBJ2-7, with 7 bases matching TRBD1. J was trimmed by 0 bases and V by 2 bases; bases with no gene match: 13. This CDR3 has 18 residues. Germline V lookup: CDR1 MDHEN, CDR2 SYDVKM. The CDR3 loop reads CASSLHPTGPVSSYEQYF. CDR3 coding DNA: TGTGCCAGCAGTTTACACCCGACAGGGCCCGTAAGCTCCTACGAGCAGTACTTC.

The CDR3 region is CAWSFGTRWRRRYEQYF. DNA of the CDR3: TGTGCCTGGAGCTTTGGGACTAGATGGAGACGCAGGTACGAGCAGTACTTC. The chain joins TRBV30 to TRBJ2-7; 8 bases align to TRBD2. The CDR3 consists of 17 residues. V shed 3 bases and J 4 bases; nucleotides not matched to a gene: 17. Per the germline V gene, CDR1 is GTSNPN and CDR2 is SVGIG (reference sequence). Combining the CDR3 with reference TRBV30 and TRBJ2-7 gives the whole variable domain SQTIHQWPATLVQPVGSPLSLECTVEGTSNPNLYWYRQAAGRGLQLLFYSVGIGQISSEVPQNLSASRPQDRQFILSSKKLLLSDSGFYLCAWSFGTRWRRRYEQYFGPGTRLTVT.

Worth noting for this clonotype: Relative to the germline gene, one junction end is altered; a read error may explain this. The chain is built from TRBV9 and TRBJ2-2; D is uncertain. The germline V gene encodes CDR1 SGDLS and CDR2 YYNGEE. This CDR3 region has 12 residues. The CDR3 reads CASTVIDGELFF. The CDR3 nucleotides are TGTGCCAGCACCGTAATCGACGGGGAGCTGTTTTTT.

The V gene is TRBV11-3, the J gene TRBJ2-3; no clear D gene. The germline V and J ends were trimmed by 7 bases and 0 bases, with 8 bases remaining between them. The CDR3 loop spans 13 amino acids. CDR1 and CDR2 from the germline V gene are SGHNT and YENEEA. The CDR3 sequence: CASKGRSTDTQYF. In DNA, the CDR3 is TGTGCCAGCAAAGGCAGGAGCACAGATACGCAGTATTTT.

The chain links TRBV20-1 to TRBJ2-7; TRBD2 matches at 10 bases. CDR1 and CDR2 from the germline V gene are DFQATT and SNEGSKA (reference sequence). The CDR3 covers 13 residues. With 6 bases clipped from V and 4 bases from J, the junction kept 6 bases outside the gene matches. CDR3 DNA sequence: TGCAGTGCATTAGCGGGAGGCTGGTACGAGCAGTACTTC. Amino acid sequence: CSALAGGWYEQYF.

CDR3 nucleotides: TGCAGTGCTAGAGATTTTAGCGGGAGGGGAAATGAGCAGTTCTTC. Protein product: CSARDFSGRGNEQFF. This chain uses TRBV20-1 with TRBJ2-1, with TRBD2 matching 11 bases. The ends lost 0 bases at V and 7 bases at J; junction bases unmatched: 5. The germline CDR1 and CDR2 sequences are DFQATT and SNEGSKA (reference sequence). The CDR3 runs 15 residues.

The chain links TRBV3-1 to TRBJ1-1; D may be TRBD1 (6 bases). The CDR3 has 15 residues. The germline V and J ends were trimmed by 4 bases and 4 bases, with 16 bases remaining between them. The germline V gene encodes CDR1 LGHDT and CDR2 YNNKEL (reference sequence). The DNA of the CDR3 is TGTGCCAGCAGCCCGGAGATCGGGGGCAGCACTGAAGCTTTCTTT. Translated: CASSPEIGGSTEAFF.

The chain employs TRBV12-3 or TRBV12-4 and TRBJ2-7; D remains unclear. The CDR3 totals 12 residues. The V end was cut by 7 bases, the J end by 0 bases, with 7 bases between. For the CDR3, the DNA is TGTGCCAGCACCTCCACCTCCTACGAGCAGTACTTC. Its protein product is CASTSTSYEQYF.

The V and J genes are TRBV20-1 and TRBJ1-2; TRBD1 is a possible D gene (6 bases). CDR3 length: 15 amino acids. Per the germline V gene, CDR1 is DFQATT and CDR2 is SNEGSKA (reference sequence). Between the trimmed V and J ends, which lost 6 bases and 3 bases, there was a span of 20 bases. The CDR3 bases are TGCAGTGCCACCGGATCGGTGGGGGCGGACTATGGCTACACCTTC. Protein: CSATGSVGADYGYTF.

This chain uses TRBV24-1 with TRBJ1-2, with no clear D. The germline gives CDR1 KGHDR, CDR2 SFDVKD. This CDR3 is built from 13 residues. Trimming shortened V by 5 bases and J by 6 bases, and 12 bases separated the two germline ends. The CDR3 coding sequence is TGTGCCACCAGTGCAAAGGGCACTGATGGCTACACCTTC. It specifies CATSAKGTDGYTF.

This clonotype came up a few times. V gene TRBV7-9 combines with J gene TRBJ2-7; 8 nucleotides align to TRBD1. Per the germline V gene, CDR1 is SEHNR and CDR2 is FQNEAQ (reference sequence). There are 15 residues in the CDR3. With V trimmed by 5 bases and J by 2 bases, 8 bases remained unmatched. CDR3 in amino acids: CASSTGQGFTYEQYF. CDR3 coding DNA: TGTGCCAGCAGCACTGGACAGGGATTCACCTACGAGCAGTACTTC.

The CDR3: CASSGTGTHNEQFF. The DNA of the CDR3 is TGTGCCAGCAGCGGCACCGGGACACACAATGAGCAGTTCTTC. This chain uses TRBV27 with TRBJ2-1; perhaps TRBD1 as D (6 bases). Trimming took off 6 bases at V and 5 bases at J, with 14 bases between the two ends. The CDR3 covers 14 residues. From germline, CDR1 is MNHEY and CDR2 SMNVEV (reference sequence).

This rearrangement joins TRBV27 to TRBJ1-4; the match to TRBD1 covers 10 bases. The CDR3 runs 14 residues. After removal of 3 bases from V and 10 bases from J, the junction contained 5 bases not matched to a gene. Germline values: CDR1 MNHEY, CDR2 SMNVEV (reference sequence). The CDR3 loop is CASSFGQGEGKLFF. CDR3 nucleotides: TGTGCCAGCAGTTTCGGACAGGGGGAGGGAAAACTGTTTTTT.